This T cell receptor (beta chain) was documented in a study of shared clonotypes between healthy human individuals. Libraries were prepared by immunoSEQ multiplex PCR; TCRdb keeps only in-frame clonotypes and omits some of them. The repertoire holds millions of clones, 85% to 95% seen once, with roughly 0.13% in the top ten. Overall study results and limits: Clonotype sharing among donors likely depends on sequencing depth. Richness estimates generally favored naive over memory subsets. Some clonotypes were shared by all four sorted-subset donors, while others were not shared. The non-shared ones had lower generation probabilities than the shared ones.

Naive CD45RA+ and memory CD45RA-negative subsets were split from CD4+ cells. As for this clone: Its antigen is not known.

This clonotype was obtained from a young man in good health. Sequenced: naive CD4+ T cells sorted from blood. As to subset: CD45RA+ positively selected.

The CDR3 DNA reads as TGTGCCAGCAGCCCCGGACGTGGGACTAGCGGGAGAGTCCCAGATACGCAGTATTTT. Protein sequence: CASSPGRGTSGRVPDTQYF. The V and J genes are TRBV11-2 and TRBJ2-3, with TRBD2 matching 14 bases. J was trimmed by 4 bases and V by 5 bases; bases with no gene match: 14. The CDR3 extends over 19 amino acids. Germline V gene lookup returns CDR1 SGHAT and CDR2 FQNNGV.